These 9 T cell receptor beta chains were all obtained from the same sample, sequenced in a study of blood T cell repertoires in COVID-19. Assay used: immunoSEQ multiplex PCR; TCRdb lists only in-frame clones, some missing. The table records 300,000 to 400,000 clones, 75% to 90% of them present only once. The sequenced sample consisted of peripheral blood. Receptor source: a woman in her 50s with COVID-19, enrolled during active disease.

The chain combines TRBV5-1 with TRBJ1-1; maybe TRBD1 (5 bases). Deletions cut 4 bases from V and 0 bases from J, with 7 bases between. In germline, CDR1 is SGHRS, CDR2 YFSETQ. The CDR3 totals 13 residues. The CDR3 DNA reads as TGCGCCAGCAGCCGACAGTTGAACACTGAAGCTTTCTTT. Translating it yields CASSRQLNTEAFF.

This clone was recorded once. The CDR3 DNA is TGTGCTAGTGGTTTGGACACTAGCCGGCAGTATTTT. Its protein product is CASGLDTSRQYF. The chain carries TRBV12-5 and TRBJ2-3; weak D call: TRBD2 (6 bases). Trimming removed 1 base from V and 11 bases from J, with 10 bases in between. This CDR3 comprises 12 residues. Looked up from germline, CDR1 is LGHNT and CDR2 is FRNRAP. Drawing the rest from reference TRBV12-5 and TRBJ2-3, the complete variable domain is DARVTQTPRHKVTEMGQEVTMRCQPILGHNTVFWYRQTMMQGLELLAYFRNRAPLDDSGMPKDRFSAEMPDATLATLKIQPSEPRDSAVYFCASGLDTSRQYFGPGTRLTVL.

The chain combines TRBV9 with TRBJ2-3; 12 bases line up with TRBD1. The CDR3 loop spans 16 amino acids. Germline V gene data show CDR1 as SGDLS and CDR2 as YYNGEE. With V trimmed by 5 bases and J by 7 bases, 11 bases remained unmatched. CDR3: CASRFLPGQGANTQYF. The DNA of the CDR3 is TGTGCCAGCAGGTTCCTTCCGGGACAGGGGGCGAATACGCAGTATTTT.

CDR3 sequence reads: CASSKKLGLAGGNEQYF. Here the CDR3 DNA reads TGTGCCAGCAGCAAAAAACTGGGACTAGCGGGAGGGAACGAGCAGTACTTC. This chain uses TRBV21-1 with TRBJ2-7; the tabulated D call, TRBD2, remains unverified against the DNA. TRBV21-1 is a known pseudogene. CDR3 length: 17 amino acids.

This chain links TRBV30 with TRBJ1-2; D is ambiguous. The germline V gene has CDR1 GTSNPN and CDR2 SVGIG (reference sequence). This CDR3 spans 13 amino acids. Trimming took 0 bases from V and 3 from J, leaving 8 bases between them. CDR3 DNA: TGTGCCTGGAGTGTGGGCAGCCACTATGGCTACACCTTC. It codes for CAWSVGSHYGYTF.

The chain is built from TRBV19 and TRBJ2-7; 10 bases are shared with TRBD1. Germline-derived CDR1 and CDR2 are LNHDA and SQIVND (reference sequence). The CDR3 totals 14 residues. J was trimmed by 6 bases and V by 4 bases; bases with no gene match: 6. For the CDR3, the DNA is TGTGCCAGTAGTACCAGACAGGGGGCGGGCGAGCAGTACTTC. Amino acid sequence: CASSTRQGAGEQYF.

This chain links TRBV2 with TRBJ1-5, with D maybe TRBD1 (6 bases). V shed 4 bases and J shed 6 bases, with 10 bases lying between them. The germline V gene has CDR1 SNHLY and CDR2 FYNNEI. CDR3 length: 13 amino acids. CDR3 bases: TGTGCCAGCAGTGGAACAGGGCTTCAGCCCCAGCATTTT. Translation gives CASSGTGLQPQHF.

V usage is TRBV7-9 and J usage is TRBJ2-7; the D is unclear. Deletions cut 5 bases from V and 5 bases from J, with 7 bases between. The V gene's germline CDR1 is SEHNR and CDR2 FQNEAQ (reference sequence). There are 11 residues in the CDR3. The CDR3 spells CASSHTNEQYF. In DNA form, the CDR3 reads TGTGCCAGCAGCCACACTAACGAGCAGTACTTC.

The gene calls are TRBV16 and TRBJ2-4, with 9 bases identical to TRBD1. The germline gives CDR1 KGHSY, CDR2 FQNENV. Losses at the gene ends were 1 base for V and 2 bases for J; bases not matched to a gene: 3. This CDR3 spans 16 amino acids. The CDR3 coding sequence is TGTGCCAGCAGCCAATTGGGGACAGGGTCCAAAAACATTCAGTACTTC. Amino acid sequence: CASSQLGTGSKNIQYF.